This section outlines one T cell receptor beta chain sequence together with its context. These data originate in a study of blood T cell repertoires in COVID-19. Study context: From T cells, B-cell-depleted T cells, or PBMCs came the material, which was cDNA or gDNA.

While infection was still active, Seattle patients were enrolled and then followed longitudinally. Original analysis: Amplifying reference gene primers gave estimates of nucleated cell counts. Sequencing was performed with immunoSEQ multiplex PCR; in TCRdb, only in-frame clones are kept and a portion is missing. Clonal size and the V and J genes are those of that table, whereas D and trimming came from the DNA. The sample yields around 440,000 clones, approximately 89% seen once. V was pared by 1 base and J by 0 bases, with 7 bases between. Per germline, CDR1 SGHTA and CDR2 FQGNSA. The CDR3 has 15 amino acids.

The chain is built from TRBV7-2 and TRBJ2-1; no definite D call. Input material: peripheral blood. The sequence was collected from a woman aged 50 to 60 with COVID-19, enrolled during active disease. DNA of the CDR3: TGTGCCAGCAGCTTAGGGCTCATCTCCTACAATGAGCAGTTCTTC. It encodes CASSLGLISYNEQFF.